The next 32 T cell receptor beta chains were all read from a single sample in a study of memory CD4+ T cells and cytomegalovirus serostatus (dated by TCRdb to about 2019). A FACSAria II was used to sort memory CD4+ T cells, defined as single viable CD3+CD4+CD8-CD45RO+ cells. The library was made by the immunoSEQ multiplex PCR assay. The source is immuneACCESS, and TCRdb retained only in-frame sequences with V and J called. Part of the clones is not carried over; for the studies checked, unresolved V genes explain less than half of this, and the remainder is unexplained. This sample holds tens of thousands of clones; 70% to 85% were observed only once. About 2.4% of the sample goes to the ten largest clones. The sequencing sample was made of memory CD4+ T cells from blood. The origin of the receptors is an adult in good health and CMV-seropositive.

This clone was recorded once. At one end the junction does not follow the germline gene, possibly because of a read error. This rearrangement joins TRBV12-5 to TRBJ2-5, with D perhaps matching TRBD1 (5 bases). Per the germline V gene, CDR1 is LGHNT and CDR2 is FRNRAP. This CDR3 is 12 amino acids long. The CDR3 DNA sequence: TGTGCTAGTGGACAGGCCCAAGGGACCCAGTACTTC. This translates into CASGQAQGTQYF.

This sequence joins TRBV6-5 and TRBJ2-2; D is unresolved. This CDR3 has 13 amino acids. Per germline, CDR1 MNHEY and CDR2 SVGAGI. V dropped 4 bases and J dropped 1 base, with 4 bases sitting between them. CDR3: CASSSVNTGELFF. Here the CDR3 DNA reads TGTGCCAGCAGTTCCGTGAACACCGGGGAGCTGTTTTTT.

This chain links TRBV11-2 with TRBJ2-3; the D gene is possibly TRBD2 (5 bases). The V end lost 5 bases, the J end lost 5 bases, and 17 bases lay between the germline ends. Germline V gene sequence: CDR1 SGHAT, CDR2 FQNNGV. CDR3 length: 15 amino acids. The CDR3 sequence: CASSPVWLAEDTQYF. For the CDR3, the DNA is TGTGCCAGCAGCCCGGTGTGGCTAGCCGAAGATACGCAGTATTTT. The whole variable domain, remainder taken from reference TRBV11-2 and TRBJ2-3, is EAGVAQSPRYKIIEKRQSVAFWCNPISGHATLYWYQQILGQGPKLLIQFQNNGVVDDSQLPKDRFSAERLKGVDSTLKIQPAKLEDSAVYLCASSPVWLAEDTQYFGPGTRLTVL.

The chain recombines TRBV11-2 with TRBJ2-5; the match to TRBD1 covers 11 bases. The CDR3 is 15 amino acids. Trimming removed 0 bases from V and 5 bases from J; junction bases left unmatched: 2. CDR1 and CDR2 from the germline V gene are SGHAT and FQNNGV. CDR3 sequence: CASSLEDRGPETQYF. As DNA, the CDR3 is TGTGCCAGCAGCTTAGAGGACAGGGGGCCGGAGACCCAGTACTTC.

The chain links TRBV18 to TRBJ2-7; perhaps TRBD2 as D (5 bases). The CDR3 consists of 11 residues. Germline loops: CDR1 KGHSH, CDR2 LQKENI. V was cut by 4 bases and J by 6 bases, with 7 bases left in between. CDR3 nucleotides: TGTGCCAGCTCACTCGAGGGCGAGCAGTACGTC. Translated: CASSLEGEQYV.

The CDR3 DNA sequence: TGTGCCAGCAGCCAAACATCACCGGGAACAAACACCATATATTTT. This codes for CASSQTSPGTNTIYF. The rearrangement links TRBV16 to TRBJ1-3; D not resolved. The CDR3 is made up of 15 amino acids. V dropped 2 bases and J dropped 6 bases, with 14 bases sitting between them. From germline, CDR1 is KGHSY and CDR2 FQNENV. The full variable domain, completed using reference TRBV16 and TRBJ1-3, is GEEVAQTPKHLVRGEGQKAKLYCAPIKGHSYVFWYQQVLKNEFKFLISFQNENVFDETGMPKERFSAKCLPNSPCSLEIQATKLEDSAVYFCASSQTSPGTNTIYFGEGSWLTVV.

This clone was seen a few times. This chain links TRBV30 with TRBJ2-3; TRBD1 aligns across 9 bases. The CDR3 spans 15 residues. The J segment lost 3 bases and the V segment lost 1 base, leaving 5 bases of the junction unmatched. The germline CDR1 and CDR2 sequences are GTSNPN and SVGIG (reference sequence). The CDR3 sequence: CAWSGLGQGTDTQYF. The CDR3 DNA reads as TGTGCCTGGAGTGGATTGGGACAGGGAACAGATACGCAGTATTTT. Full variable domain (missing parts from reference TRBV30 and TRBJ2-3): SQTIHQWPATLVQPVGSPLSLECTVEGTSNPNLYWYRQAAGRGLQLLFYSVGIGQISSEVPQNLSASRPQDRQFILSSKKLLLSDSGFYLCAWSGLGQGTDTQYFGPGTRLTVL.

The chain combines TRBV7-7 with TRBJ1-4; D gene ambiguous. Trimming removed 1 base at V and 4 bases at J, with 7 bases between. The CDR3 loop spans 14 amino acids. Germline CDR1 and CDR2: SSHAT and FNYEAQ (reference sequence). CDR3 DNA: TGTGCCAGCAGCTTAGACCAGATTAATGAAAAACTGTTTTTT. This translates into CASSLDQINEKLFF.

The J gene is TRBJ1-2, the V gene TRBV14; D may be TRBD1 (6 bases). This CDR3 region has 17 residues. Germline V CDR1 and CDR2: SGHDN, FVKESK. The germline V and J ends were trimmed by 2 bases and 0 bases, with 16 bases remaining between them. In DNA, the CDR3 is TGTGCCAGCAGCCAAAGGACAACAGGGACCACTAACTATGGCTACACCTTC. It translates to CASSQRTTGTTNYGYTF. The whole variable domain, filled in from reference TRBV14 and TRBJ1-2, reads EAGVTQFPSHSVIEKGQTVTLRCDPISGHDNLYWYRRVMGKEIKFLLHFVKESKQDESGMPNNRFLAERTGGTYSTLKVQPAELEDSGVYFCASSQRTTGTTNYGYTFGSGTRLTVV.

The chain joins TRBV7-8 to TRBJ2-7; a weak D match, TRBD2 (6 bases). This CDR3 is 15 amino acids long. The V end lost 4 bases, the J end lost 0 bases, and 13 bases lay between the germline ends. Germline loops: CDR1 SGHVS, CDR2 FQNEAQ. The CDR3 is CASSSAGLSSYEQYF. The CDR3 nucleotides are TGTGCCAGCAGCTCAGCGGGTCTGAGCTCCTACGAGCAGTACTTC.

This chain connects TRBV7-2 to TRBJ1-1, with D uncertain. The germline gives CDR1 SGHTA, CDR2 FQGNSA. The CDR3 contains 13 residues. Between the trimmed V and J ends, which lost 1 base and 5 bases, there was a span of 8 bases. CDR3 sequence: CASSLEGITEAFF. The CDR3 nucleotides are TGTGCCAGCAGCTTAGAAGGGATAACTGAAGCTTTCTTT.

The chain joins TRBV5-6 to TRBJ2-1; possibly TRBD2 for D (7 bases). Germline CDR1 SGHDT, CDR2 YYEEEE. The CDR3 has 15 residues. Trimming removed 4 bases at V and 0 bases at J, with 11 bases between. Here the CDR3 reads CASSLGGRSYNEQFF. DNA of the CDR3: TGTGCCAGCAGCCTGGGGGGGCGCTCCTACAATGAGCAGTTCTTC.

This clone was seen just once. The chain couples TRBV5-6 to TRBJ1-3; D is ambiguous. V was trimmed by 0 bases and J by 2 bases, leaving 12 bases between them. The CDR3 sequence is 16 residues long. The germline CDR1 and CDR2 sequences are SGHDT and YYEEEE. In DNA, the CDR3 is TGTGCCAGCAGCTTGGGGAGCGGGAGTACTGGAAACACCATATATTTT. Translated: CASSLGSGSTGNTIYF.

The CDR3 protein is CASNPDSSGNTIYF. DNA for the CDR3: TGTGCCAGCAACCCCGACAGCTCTGGAAACACCATATATTTT. The chain is built from TRBV7-2 and TRBJ1-3; D is perhaps TRBD1 (5 bases). The CDR3 runs 14 residues. Between the trimmed V and J ends, which lost 7 bases and 0 bases, there was a span of 10 bases. Germline assignment: CDR1 SGHTA and CDR2 FQGNSA.

The rearrangement links TRBV11-3 to TRBJ2-1; 8 bases fit TRBD2. CDR1 SGHNT and CDR2 YENEEA come from the germline V gene. The V and J ends lost 2 bases and 4 bases, in that order; junction bases with no gene match: 10. The CDR3 spans 17 residues. The CDR3 nucleotides are TGTGCCAGCAGCTTATCCACTACTAGCGGAGTATACAATGAGCAGTTCTTC. It is translated as CASSLSTTSGVYNEQFF. The full variable domain, completed using reference TRBV11-3 and TRBJ2-1, is EAGVVQSPRYKIIEKKQPVAFWCNPISGHNTLYWYLQNLGQGPELLIRYENEEAVDDSQLPKDRFSAERLKGVDSTLKIQPAELGDSAVYLCASSLSTTSGVYNEQFFGPGTRLTVL.

The chain uses TRBV19 and TRBJ2-3; 15 nucleotides align to TRBD2. Germline lookup yields CDR1 LNHDA and CDR2 SQIVND (reference sequence). The CDR3 has 20 residues. With 5 bases clipped from V and 0 bases from J, the junction kept 12 bases outside the gene matches. The DNA of the CDR3 is TGTGCCAGTAGTCCCGGGACTAGCGGGAGGTCATACCCTAGCACAGATACGCAGTATTTT. Translating gives CASSPGTSGRSYPSTDTQYF.

The V gene is TRBV27, the J gene TRBJ1-4, with D possibly being TRBD1 (5 bases). The V gene lost 5 bases and the J gene lost 8 bases, with 12 bases spanning the gap. The CDR3 totals 13 residues. Germline V gene sequence: CDR1 MNHEY, CDR2 SMNVEV (reference sequence). The CDR3 bases are TGTGCCAGCAGTCCCCGGGACGGCGAAAAACTGTTTTTT. This gives the protein CASSPRDGEKLFF.

The chain couples TRBV19 to TRBJ1-1; no clear D gene. The germline V gene encodes CDR1 LNHDA and CDR2 SQIVND (reference sequence). This CDR3 spans 14 amino acids. Trimming stripped 5 bases from V and 1 base from J, with 11 bases between. CDR3 in DNA: TGTGCCAGTAGTCCAGGACGGAAGAACACTGAAGCTTTCTTT. Its protein is CASSPGRKNTEAFF.

This chain uses TRBV7-8 with TRBJ1-2; D gene ambiguous. Germline V CDR1 and CDR2: SGHVS, FQNEAQ. The CDR3 covers 14 residues. V lost 0 bases, J lost 8 bases, and 13 bases lay in between. The DNA of the CDR3 is TGTGCCAGCAGCTTAGCCTCGGGGTCTTGGGGCTACACCTTC. Its protein product is CASSLASGSWGYTF.

The rearrangement joins TRBV6-1 to TRBJ2-3; D is unresolved. The V and J ends lost 2 bases and 5 bases respectively, with 2 bases between them. Germline CDR1 is MNHNS and CDR2 is SASEGT. The CDR3 is made up of 11 amino acids. The DNA of the CDR3 is TGTGCCAGCAGTGAACTAGATACGCAGTATTTT. Translating gives CASSELDTQYF.

This clone was seen just once. J is TRBJ1-2 and V is TRBV9, with D uncertain. The V end was cut by 3 bases, the J end by 4 bases, with 10 bases between. The CDR3 sequence is 13 residues long. Germline V lookup: CDR1 SGDLS, CDR2 YYNGEE. CDR3 protein: CASSGALSYGYTF. The DNA of the CDR3 is TGTGCCAGCAGCGGGGCCCTTTCCTATGGCTACACCTTC.

The gene calls are TRBV5-6 and TRBJ1-1; D ambiguous. The CDR3 runs to 14 residues. Trimming pared 0 bases from V and 1 base from J, leaving 7 bases between. Germline V lookup: CDR1 SGHDT, CDR2 YYEEEE. CDR3 in DNA: TGTGCCAGCAGCTTGGACCTATCGAACACTGAAGCTTTCTTT. This encodes CASSLDLSNTEAFF.

The chain is built from TRBV5-4 and TRBJ2-3, with D uncertain. Trimming left V 3 bases short and J 6 bases short, with 11 bases between. The germline gives CDR1 SGHNT, CDR2 YYREEE (reference sequence). The CDR3 length is 13 residues. CDR3 amino acids: CASSSPGSDTQYF. CDR3 coding DNA: TGTGCCAGCAGCTCCCCTGGGTCGGATACGCAGTATTTT.

This clone appeared a few times. The rearrangement links TRBV27 to TRBJ2-7; TRBD2 matches at 8 bases. Germline V gene data show CDR1 as MNHEY and CDR2 as SMNVEV (reference sequence). The CDR3 is 15 amino acids. The junction had 7 bases not matched to a gene; V was cut back by 6 bases and J by 0 bases. The CDR3 sequence is CASSRAGADSYEQYF. CDR3 DNA sequence: TGTGCCAGCAGCCGAGCGGGAGCCGACTCCTACGAGCAGTACTTC.

This clone was seen a handful of times. The rearrangement links TRBV6-1 to TRBJ1-5; the D is unclear. This CDR3 is 15 amino acids long. Germline V gives CDR1 MNHNS, CDR2 SASEGT. Trimming stripped 2 bases from V and 6 bases from J, with 14 bases between. The DNA of the CDR3 is TGTGCCAGCAGTGAAAGACCCCGGACCCCTCAGCCCCAGCATTTT. It yields the protein CASSERPRTPQPQHF.

This clone was counted ten times or more. The chain uses TRBV27 and TRBJ1-5; D call uncertain. The germline V gene encodes CDR1 MNHEY and CDR2 SMNVEV (reference sequence). The CDR3 totals 15 residues. V lost 6 bases and J 5 bases, leaving 17 bases between the germline ends. The CDR3 loop reads CASRRTWQSDQPQHF. CDR3 nucleotide sequence: TGTGCCAGCAGAAGAACGTGGCAGTCCGATCAGCCCCAGCATTTT.

The chain couples TRBV6-6 to TRBJ2-7; TRBD1 might be the D (6 bases). V was pared by 6 bases and J by 7 bases, with 16 bases between. The CDR3 covers 13 residues. Looked up from germline, CDR1 is MNHNY and CDR2 is SVGAGI (reference sequence). CDR3 in DNA: TGTGCCAGCAGCCCCCAGGGGCTGGGGGAGCAGTACGTC. Translating it yields CASSPQGLGEQYV.

The chain links TRBV30 to TRBJ1-2; D is ambiguous. V was pared by 3 bases and J by 4 bases, with 9 bases between. The length of the CDR3 is 12 residues. The germline CDR1 and CDR2 sequences are GTSNPN and SVGIG (reference sequence). The chain's CDR3 is CAWSGMGYGYTF. The CDR3 DNA is TGTGCCTGGAGCGGGATGGGCTATGGCTACACCTTC.

This clone was found a few times. The chain couples TRBV19 to TRBJ1-5, with 9 bases lining up with TRBD1. After removal of 3 bases from V and 8 bases from J, the junction contained 5 bases not matched to a gene. Germline CDR1 LNHDA, CDR2 SQIVND (reference sequence). This CDR3 region has 14 residues. Written as DNA, the CDR3 is TGTGCCAGTAGTATGGGACAGGGTTGGGAGCCCCAGCATTTT. This sequence encodes CASSMGQGWEPQHF.

The V call is TRBV19, the J call TRBJ2-2; the match to TRBD1 covers 7 bases. The CDR3 has 14 residues. The V gene's germline CDR1 is LNHDA and CDR2 SQIVND (reference sequence). The V segment lost 5 bases and the J segment 6 bases; nucleotides outside the gene matches: 6. In nucleotides, the CDR3 is TGTGCCAGTAGTCCCCGGACAGGTGCCGGGGAGCTGTTTTTT. This codes for CASSPRTGAGELFF.

The V and J genes are TRBV11-3 and TRBJ2-3; D is undetermined. The germline gives CDR1 SGHNT, CDR2 YENEEA. This CDR3 is 13 amino acids long. The V gene lost 3 bases and the J gene lost 4 bases, with 8 bases spanning the gap. CDR3 in DNA: TGTGCCAGCAGCTTGTCTCGGGCAGATACGCAGTATTTT. Its protein product is CASSLSRADTQYF.

The chain is built from TRBV7-2 and TRBJ2-4, with D possibly TRBD2 on 6 matching bases. The CDR3 has 16 amino acids. V was trimmed by 5 bases and J by 4 bases, leaving 18 bases between them. CDR1 and CDR2 from the germline V gene are SGHTA and FQGNSA. Here the CDR3 DNA reads TGTGCCAGCAGCGTTAGGGCGGGGTTTGAGAAAAACATTCAGTACTTC. Its translation is CASSVRAGFEKNIQYF.